Presented here are 15 T cell receptor beta chains from one specimen sequenced in a study of beta chain features in type 1 diabetes. The isolated RNA, all of it, was reverse transcribed, so expressed TCRB transcripts were what got sequenced. The table came from immunoSEQ multiplex PCR; TCRdb's copy has only in-frame clones and leaves some out. Of 150,000 or so clones in the sample, 7% to 10% are singletons; the top ten hold 0.68%. Sequenced sample: central memory CD4+ T cells from blood. These receptors all come from a man aged 18 to 30 in good health.

A few counts support this clone. The chain couples TRBV7-2 to TRBJ2-7; no definite D call. Looked up from germline, CDR1 is SGHTA and CDR2 is FQGNSA. CDR3 length: 13 amino acids. Trimming stripped 1 base from V and 2 bases from J, with 6 bases between. CDR3 loop: CASSLVDTYEQYF. In nucleotides, the CDR3 is TGTGCCAGCAGCTTAGTAGACACCTACGAGCAGTACTTC.

Only a few counts were recorded for this clone. CDR3 bases: TGTGCCAGCAGTCTGCCGGACTGTCCAGAGACCCAGTACTTC. Protein sequence: CASSLPDCPETQYF. This chain links TRBV6-4 with TRBJ2-5; maybe TRBD2 (5 bases). V lost 5 bases to trimming and J lost 4 bases, with 14 bases between them. The CDR3 has 14 amino acids. The V gene's germline CDR1 is MRHNA and CDR2 SNTAGT.

J is TRBJ2-1 and V is TRBV6-1; TRBD1 matches at 9 bases. Germline CDR1 is MNHNS and CDR2 is SASEGT. The CDR3 has 15 residues. V was pared by 9 bases and J by 7 bases, with 13 bases of the junction left unmatched. CDR3 sequence reads: CASSSGTGTWNEQFF. The CDR3 DNA reads TGTGCCAGTTCATCCGGGACAGGGACTTGGAATGAGCAGTTCTTC.

This clone was seen more than once but under ten times. The chain couples TRBV5-1 to TRBJ2-7; TRBD1 matches 8 bases. With 3 bases clipped from V and 2 bases from J, the junction kept 16 bases outside the gene matches. The germline gives CDR1 SGHRS, CDR2 YFSETQ. CDR3 length: 18 residues. The CDR3 DNA sequence: TGCGCCAGCAGCTCCGTAGCGTTCTCCGGGACAGGCACCTACGAGCAGTACTTC. As protein: CASSSVAFSGTGTYEQYF.

This clone was recorded a few times. The chain uses TRBV7-3 and TRBJ1-5, with 8 bases matching TRBD1. V shed 5 bases and J 3 bases; nucleotides not matched to a gene: 9. This CDR3 comprises 16 residues. CDR1 SGHTA and CDR2 FQGTGA come from the germline V gene. This chain's CDR3 is CASSPSDREINQPQHF. CDR3 in DNA: TGTGCCAGCAGCCCCTCGGACAGGGAAATCAATCAGCCCCAGCATTTT. Together with reference TRBV7-3 and TRBJ1-5, the CDR3 gives the full variable domain: GAGVSQTPSNKVTEKGKYVELRCDPISGHTALYWYRQSLGQGPEFLIYFQGTGAADDSGLPNDRFFAVRPEGSVSTLKIQRTERGDSAVYLCASSPSDREINQPQHFGDGTRLSIL.

This clone was found many times. V gene TRBV7-2 combines with J gene TRBJ2-7, with 7 bases that match TRBD1. The germline CDR1 and CDR2 sequences are SGHTA and FQGNSA. The CDR3 has 13 residues. After removal of 5 bases from V and 2 bases from J, the junction contained 3 bases not matched to a gene. The CDR3: CASSEGTAYEQYF. CDR3 bases: TGTGCCAGCAGCGAAGGGACAGCCTACGAGCAGTACTTC. Drawing the rest from reference TRBV7-2 and TRBJ2-7, the complete variable domain is GAGVSQSPSNKVTEKGKDVELRCDPISGHTALYWYRQSLGQGLEFLIYFQGNSAPDKSGLPSDRFSAERTGGSVSTLTIQRTQQEDSAVYLCASSEGTAYEQYFGPGTRLTVT.

The V gene is TRBV29-1, the J gene TRBJ1-4, with 8 bases identical to TRBD1. The V gene's germline CDR1 is SQVTM and CDR2 ANQGSEA. V dropped 4 bases and J dropped 8; count of bases not matched to a gene: 6. This CDR3 has 13 residues. The CDR3 region is CSVADRGIEKLFF. The CDR3 bases are TGCAGCGTTGCAGACAGGGGTATAGAAAAACTGTTTTTT.

This clone was detected a few times. The rearrangement joins TRBV5-4 to TRBJ1-2, with 9 bases aligning to TRBD1. Germline trimming cut 4 bases from V and 4 bases from J; bases unmatched to any gene: 8. Germline CDR1 is SGHNT and CDR2 is YYREEE (reference sequence). The length of the CDR3 is 15 residues. The CDR3 DNA reads TGTGCCAGCAGCGGGGAGGGACAGGGCTCCTATGGCTACACCTTC. This encodes CASSGEGQGSYGYTF.

This chain joins TRBV30 and TRBJ2-1; 8 positions agree with TRBD2. Unmatched junction bases numbered 14, after V lost 3 bases and J lost 4 bases. The CDR3 consists of 17 residues. Germline V gives CDR1 GTSNPN, CDR2 SVGIG (reference sequence). This CDR3 reads CAWSLASGQRSYNEQFF. For the CDR3, the DNA is TGTGCCTGGAGCTTGGCTAGCGGGCAGAGGAGTTACAATGAGCAGTTCTTC.

This clone has a handful of counts. The V call is TRBV19, the J call TRBJ2-7; D uncertain. The CDR3 is 14 amino acids. Germline-derived CDR1 and CDR2 are LNHDA and SQIVND (reference sequence). V was shortened by 2 bases and J by 0 bases, with 8 bases between the two germline ends. This CDR3 is CASSIRVSSYEQYF. For the CDR3, the DNA is TGTGCCAGTAGTATACGGGTGAGCTCCTACGAGCAGTACTTC.

This chain links TRBV7-9 with TRBJ2-3; 10 nucleotides agree with TRBD2. Germline V CDR1 and CDR2: SEHNR, FQNEAQ (reference sequence). The ends lost 3 bases at V and 6 bases at J; junction bases unmatched: 9. There are 16 residues in the CDR3. The CDR3 spells CASSFSLAGSRDTQYF. The CDR3 nucleotides read TGTGCCAGCAGCTTTTCACTAGCGGGGAGCAGGGATACGCAGTATTTT.

This clone was counted a few times. The chain couples TRBV4-1 to TRBJ2-1, with D possibly matching TRBD1 (5 bases). CDR3 size: 17 residues. The V end lost 4 bases, the J end lost 4 bases, and 20 bases lay between the germline ends. Germline V lookup: CDR1 MGHRA, CDR2 YSYEKL. The CDR3 DNA reads as TGCGCCAGCAGCCCTCTGGGGCTAACCAACCCTTACAATGAGCAGTTCTTC. The encoded protein is CASSPLGLTNPYNEQFF.

This clone was detected only a few times. CDR3 coding DNA: TGTGCCAGCTCACCCGGACAGGGGGCATCCCATGAGCAGTTCTTC. Amino acid sequence: CASSPGQGASHEQFF. This rearrangement joins TRBV18 to TRBJ2-1; 11 nucleotides agree with TRBD1. Germline V CDR1 and CDR2: KGHSH, LQKENI. This CDR3 region has 15 residues. J was trimmed by 8 bases and V by 3 bases; bases with no gene match: 6. The complete variable domain, with remaining parts taken from reference TRBV18 and TRBJ2-1, reads NAGVMQNPRHLVRRRGQEARLRCSPMKGHSHVYWYRQLPEEGLKFMVYLQKENIIDESGMPKERFSAEFPKEGPSILRIQQVVRGDSAAYFCASSPGQGASHEQFFGPGTRLTVL.

This clone was counted between two and nine times. CDR3 region: CASSTPGTTKNEQFF. Written as DNA, the CDR3 is TGTGCCAGCAGCACCCCCGGGACTACCAAAAATGAGCAGTTCTTC. The rearrangement uses TRBV2 and TRBJ2-1; TRBD2 aligns across 7 bases. The ends lost 6 bases at V and 7 bases at J; junction bases unmatched: 12. The V gene's germline CDR1 is SNHLY and CDR2 FYNNEI. The CDR3 contains 15 residues.

This clone occurred a few times. The chain combines TRBV9 with TRBJ2-2; TRBD2 agrees at 9 bases. V lost 3 bases, J lost 0 bases, and 6 bases stayed unmatched. CDR3 length: 17 residues. Germline V gene data show CDR1 as SGDLS and CDR2 as YYNGEE. CDR3 protein: CASSARVAGANTGELFF. In DNA form, the CDR3 reads TGTGCCAGCAGCGCTCGGGTAGCGGGGGCGAACACCGGGGAGCTGTTTTTT.